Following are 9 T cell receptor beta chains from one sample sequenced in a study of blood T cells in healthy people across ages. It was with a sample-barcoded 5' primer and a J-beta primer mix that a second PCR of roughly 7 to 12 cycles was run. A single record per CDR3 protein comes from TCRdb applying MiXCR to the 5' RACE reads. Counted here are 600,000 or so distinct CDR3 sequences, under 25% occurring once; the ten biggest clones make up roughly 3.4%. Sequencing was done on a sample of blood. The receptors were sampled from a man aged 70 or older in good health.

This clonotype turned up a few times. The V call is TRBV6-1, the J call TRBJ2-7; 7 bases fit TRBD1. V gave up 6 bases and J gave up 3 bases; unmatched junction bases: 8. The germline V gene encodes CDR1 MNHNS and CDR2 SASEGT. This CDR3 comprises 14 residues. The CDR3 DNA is TGTGCCAGCAGGAACCGGGGACAGTTCTACGAGCAGTACTTC. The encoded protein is CASRNRGQFYEQYF.

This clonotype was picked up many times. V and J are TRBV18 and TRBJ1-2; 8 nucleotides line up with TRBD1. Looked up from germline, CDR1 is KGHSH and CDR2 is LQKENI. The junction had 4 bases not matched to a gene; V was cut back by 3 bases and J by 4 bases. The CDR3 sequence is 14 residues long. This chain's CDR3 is CASSPDRAGYGYTF. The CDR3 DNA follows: TGTGCCAGCTCACCGGACAGGGCCGGCTATGGCTACACCTTC.

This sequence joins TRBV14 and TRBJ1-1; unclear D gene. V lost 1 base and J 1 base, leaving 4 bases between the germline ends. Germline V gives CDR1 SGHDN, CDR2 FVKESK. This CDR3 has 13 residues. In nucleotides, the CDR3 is TGTGCCAGCAGCCAAGTTGAGAACACTGAAGCTTTCTTT. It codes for CASSQVENTEAFF.

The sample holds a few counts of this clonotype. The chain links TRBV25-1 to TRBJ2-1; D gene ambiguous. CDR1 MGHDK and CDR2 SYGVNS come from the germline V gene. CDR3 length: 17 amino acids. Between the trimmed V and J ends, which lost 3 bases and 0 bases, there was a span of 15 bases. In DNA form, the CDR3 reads TGTGCCAGCAGTGATCTCAAGCGTCTTCGCTCCTACAATGAGCAGTTCTTC. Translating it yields CASSDLKRLRSYNEQFF.

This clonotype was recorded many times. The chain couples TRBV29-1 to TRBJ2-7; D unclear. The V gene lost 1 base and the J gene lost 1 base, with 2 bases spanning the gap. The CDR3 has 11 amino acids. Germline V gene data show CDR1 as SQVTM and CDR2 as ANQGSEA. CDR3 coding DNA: TGCAGCGTTGAAGCATCCTACGAGCAGTACTTC. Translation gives CSVEASYEQYF.

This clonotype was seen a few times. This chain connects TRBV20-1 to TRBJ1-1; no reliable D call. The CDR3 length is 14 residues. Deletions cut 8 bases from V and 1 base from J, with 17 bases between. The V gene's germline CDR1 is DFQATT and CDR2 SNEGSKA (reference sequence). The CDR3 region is CSTRVPRENTEAFF. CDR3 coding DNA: TGCAGTACGCGGGTCCCAAGGGAGAACACTGAAGCTTTCTTT.

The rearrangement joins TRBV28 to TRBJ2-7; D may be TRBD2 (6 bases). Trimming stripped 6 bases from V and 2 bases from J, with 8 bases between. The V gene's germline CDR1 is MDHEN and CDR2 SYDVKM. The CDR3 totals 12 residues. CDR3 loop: CASREGPYEQYF. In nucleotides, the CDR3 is TGTGCCAGCAGGGAGGGCCCCTACGAGCAGTACTTC.

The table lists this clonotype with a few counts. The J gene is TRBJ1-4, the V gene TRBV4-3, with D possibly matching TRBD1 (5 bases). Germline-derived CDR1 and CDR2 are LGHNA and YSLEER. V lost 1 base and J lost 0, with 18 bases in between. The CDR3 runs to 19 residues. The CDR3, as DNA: TGCGCCAGCAGCCAAGTGTCAGGGAAAGTAGTGGCAACTAATGAAAAACTGTTTTTT. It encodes CASSQVSGKVVATNEKLFF.

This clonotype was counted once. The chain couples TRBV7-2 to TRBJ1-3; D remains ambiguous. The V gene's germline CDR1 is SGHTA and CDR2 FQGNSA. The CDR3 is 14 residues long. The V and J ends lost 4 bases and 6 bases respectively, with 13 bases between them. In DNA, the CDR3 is TGTGCCAGCAGCTCAGAACACAAATCAAACACCATATATTTT. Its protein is CASSSEHKSNTIYF.